A selection of T cell receptor beta chains follows, all from one sample in a study of early T cells in non-severe SARS-CoV-2 infection. MiXCR, run by TCRdb on the 5' RACE reads, gives a single entry per CDR3 protein. The sample includes some 29,000 distinct CDR3 sequences, less than 6.5% of them seen just once. What was sequenced was whole blood. These receptors originate from an adult who was a healthcare worker with PCR-confirmed SARS-CoV-2 infection or an uninfected control (not recorded which). The CDR3 runs from the conserved cysteine through the conserved F or W. The D gene is left open where the match is weak. Clone size is given for some rows only: seen once, a few or many times, or a class if the clone is expanded.

V gene	D gene	clone size	J gene	CDR3 DNA	CDR3 protein
TRBV15	.	.	TRBJ1-2	TGTGCCACCAGCAGAGATAAGGGGCCTGGGGGCTACACCTTC	CATSRDKGPGGYTF
TRBV4-1	.	many	TRBJ1-5	TGCGCCAGCAGCCAAGATGAGGGTTTGCGCAATCAGCCCCAGCATTTT	CASSQDEGLRNQPQHF
TRBV2	TRBD2	few	TRBJ2-5	TGTGCCAGCAGTATAGCGGGGGGAGCGGAGACCCAGTACTTC	CASSIAGGAETQYF
TRBV7-7	.	.	TRBJ2-1	TGTGCCAGCAGCTTAGGGGGCAGAACTTCGGATGAGCAGTTCTTC	CASSLGGRTSDEQFF
TRBV27	TRBD2	many	TRBJ2-3	TGTGCCAGCAGTTTATCGTCTAGCGGGACCACAGATACGCAGTATTTT	CASSLSSSGTTDTQYF
TRBV12-3/TRBV12-4	TRBD2	many	TRBJ2-3	TGTGCCAGCAGTTTCGGGGGGTCTAGCACAGATACGCAGTATTTT	CASSFGGSSTDTQYF
TRBV7-2	.	many	TRBJ1-6	TGTGCCACCGGGCCTCTTAATTCACCCCTCCACTTT	CATGPLNSPLHF
TRBV6-1	.	few	TRBJ1-1	TGTGCCAGCAGTGATCGGGGGGTCAAAAAAGCTTTCTTT	CASSDRGVKKAFF
TRBV4-3	.	many	TRBJ1-1	TGCGCCAGCAGCTGGAGGGGTAGGAACACTGAAGCTTTCTTT	CASSWRGRNTEAFF
TRBV5-1	.	medium-sized	TRBJ2-5	TGTGCCAGCAGCTTAGCTCGTGAGACCCAGTACTTC	CASSLARETQYF
TRBV7-9	.	.	TRBJ1-2	TGTGCCAGCGGGAGGAGCCCTCAGGATTATGGCTACACCTTC	CASGRSPQDYGYTF
TRBV4-3	.	.	TRBJ1-1	TGCGCCAGCAGCCAAGATAGTTCTTACGCTGAAGCTTTCTTT	CASSQDSSYAEAFF
TRBV10-2	.	many	TRBJ2-7	TGCGCCAGCAGTGAGTCAGGGGGATCCGGCGAGCAGTACTTC	CASSESGGSGEQYF
TRBV21-1	.	many	TRBJ2-7	TGTGCCAGCACCTCGAGGTCAAGGGATTACGAGCAGTACTTC	CASTSRSRDYEQYF
TRBV5-1	TRBD1	many	TRBJ2-7	TGCGCCAGCAGCCCCACCGCAGGGGGCTACGAGCAGTACTTC	CASSPTAGGYEQYF
TRBV29-1	.	many	TRBJ2-3	TGCAGCGTTGACGAGTCCACAGATACGCAGTATTTT	CSVDESTDTQYF
TRBV19	.	many	TRBJ1-2	TGTGCCAGTAGCCCCGGGACGGTTAACTATGGCTACACCTTC	CASSPGTVNYGYTF
TRBV7-2	TRBD2	few	TRBJ2-3	TGTGCCAGCAGCTTAACCTTAGCGGGGAGCACAGATACGCAGTATTTT	CASSLTLAGSTDTQYF
TRBV19	.	many	TRBJ1-1	TGTGCCAGCTGCCCAGGAGGGGTCTTCCGAACTGAAGCTTTCTTT	CASCPGGVFRTEAFF
TRBV19	.	many	TRBJ2-1	TGTGCCAGTAGTAGAGGCCCGTTCAATGAGCAGTTCTTC	CASSRGPFNEQFF
TRBV20-1	TRBD1	many	TRBJ2-5	TGCAGTGCTAGAGGATTCAGGGGGCAACCCAGAACCCAGTACTTC	CSARGFRGQPRTQYF
TRBV28	.	many	TRBJ2-7	TGTGCCAGACCCTCGGCTAGGTCTGGTGACTACGAGCAGTACTTC	CARPSARSGDYEQYF
TRBV18	TRBD1	many	TRBJ2-7	TGTGCCAGCTCACCCCGGACAGGGTCTGGCTACGAGCAGTACTTC	CASSPRTGSGYEQYF
TRBV7-2	.	many	TRBJ1-3	TGTGCCAGCAGCCCCATTTCCAGGCAAGCTGGAAACACCATATATTTT	CASSPISRQAGNTIYF
TRBV20-1	.	many	TRBJ1-2	TGCAGTGCTAGGGGGGCGGACTATGGCTACACCTTC	CSARGADYGYTF
TRBV29-1	.	.	TRBJ2-1	TGCAGCGGTGGGGGGTACAATGAGCAGTTCTTC	CSGGGYNEQFF